This T cell receptor beta chain was found in a study of neoadjuvant anti-PD-1 for oral cavity cancer (dated by TCRdb to the early 2020s). Background for the entire study: Before undergoing curative-intent surgical resection, most patients got three to four biweekly nivolumab doses at 3 mg/kg. A fourth nivolumab dose was given around day 43 to patients without progression, and definitive surgical resection was performed in those patients on days 50-56. Under RECIST 1.1, patients with complete response, partial response or stable disease were classed as responders, and patients with progression were classed as non-responders. The parent correlative cohort had 12 patients and a response rate of about 35%. What the research found in general, with its limitations: Only a few patients per response group were included in the TCR analyses, and larger cohorts for validation were called for by the authors. Greater tumor shrinkage was correlated with larger post-treatment sizes of preexisting intratumoral clones, suggesting that expansion of preexisting clones contributed to response. Higher pretreatment blood Treg/Th17 ratios correlated with higher pretreatment blood TCRbeta clonality and lower post-treatment tumor TCRbeta clonality.

V loses 6 bases at its end and J loses 2 bases; junction bases beyond the gene matches: 5. CDR3 length: 14 amino acids, cysteine to phenylalanine. Solely the CDR3 DNA is kept, with 42 bases framed from the first base. CDR1 SNHLY and CDR2 FYNNEI are derived from the germline V gene. The time point label for this specimen denotes: before neoadjuvant nivolumab. None of the patients had received prior systemic or radiation treatment, and all were newly diagnosed with stage II-IVA oral cavity squamous cell carcinoma. The cohort was made up of patients with locally advanced, HPV-negative oral cavity squamous cell carcinoma. Samples came from a longitudinal correlative study of a single-arm phase II trial of neoadjuvant nivolumab in oral cavity squamous cell carcinoma. Subject-matched pre- and post-treatment PBMCs and tumors from three responders and three non-responders were subjected to genomic DNA-based TCRbeta sequencing. For tumor tissue, genomic DNA extraction relied on the Maxwell RSC DNA from Tissue kit.

Points on this clone: Its antigen is still unknown. The input lacks base qualities; no much larger clone sits a single base away.

Survey sequencing of tumors used two replicates per sample, and the tumor libraries mostly started from about 5.2 ug of input genomic DNA. Following the manufacturer's instructions, the team built TCRbeta libraries using the immunoSEQ hsTCRbeta kit. The completed libraries were mixed into a single pool at 3 nM, then sequenced with an Illumina NovaSeq 6000 S4 flow cell. For the original study's pipeline: Raw data preprocessing and quality control were performed with the immunoSEQ Analyzer. The analysis was limited to productive rearrangements, and each clonotype was defined by a unique CDR3 amino acid sequence. Repertoire clonality was estimated as the Gini-Simpson index, computed with the R package tcR. Student's t test was used to compare Gini indices, while Pearson correlation assessed associations with tumor size change. TCRdb mirrors the immuneACCESS table, restricted to in-frame sequences. Some clones are absent from its copies; in checked studies, under half trace to an unresolved V gene, and the reason for the others is unknown. D and trimming come from the DNA, and the V and J calls and clone size come from that table. The table for this sample lists under 9,500 clones; approximately 61% of them were counted only once. The biggest ten clones account for about 8.3% of the sample.

The sequence was obtained from a person aged 40-85 years with oral cavity squamous cell carcinoma. This specimen consisted of tumor tissue, obtained before nivolumab (anti-PD-1) treatment. Here the chain combines TRBV2 and TRBJ2-7; 9 central bases correspond to TRBD1. The DNA sequence is TGTGCCAGCAGGAGGACAGGGGCGGCCTACGAGCAGTACTTC. Its translation is CASRRTGAAYEQYF.